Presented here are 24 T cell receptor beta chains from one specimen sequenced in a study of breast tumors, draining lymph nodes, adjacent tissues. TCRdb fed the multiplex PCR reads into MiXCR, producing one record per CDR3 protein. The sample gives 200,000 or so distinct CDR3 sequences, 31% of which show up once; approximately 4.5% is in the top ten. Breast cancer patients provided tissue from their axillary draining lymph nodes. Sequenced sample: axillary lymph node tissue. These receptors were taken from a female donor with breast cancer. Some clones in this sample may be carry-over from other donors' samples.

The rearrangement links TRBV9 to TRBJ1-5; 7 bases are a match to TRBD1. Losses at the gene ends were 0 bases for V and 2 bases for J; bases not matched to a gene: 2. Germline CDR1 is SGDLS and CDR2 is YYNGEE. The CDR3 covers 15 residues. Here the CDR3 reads CASSVAGGGNQPQHF. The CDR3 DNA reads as TGTGCCAGCAGCGTAGCAGGGGGTGGCAATCAGCCCCAGCATTTT.

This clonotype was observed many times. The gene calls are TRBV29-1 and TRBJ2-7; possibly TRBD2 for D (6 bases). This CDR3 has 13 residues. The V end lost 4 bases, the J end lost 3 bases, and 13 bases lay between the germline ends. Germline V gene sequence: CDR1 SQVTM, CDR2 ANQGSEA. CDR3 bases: TGCAGCGTTGCGCGGGGTAAGGGCTACGAGCAGTACTTC. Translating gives CSVARGKGYEQYF.

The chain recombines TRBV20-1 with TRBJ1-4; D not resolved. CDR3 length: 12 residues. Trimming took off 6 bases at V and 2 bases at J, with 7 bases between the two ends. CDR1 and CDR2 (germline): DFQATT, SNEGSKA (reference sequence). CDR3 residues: CSAPGTNEKLFF. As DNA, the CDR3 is TGCAGTGCCCCCGGGACTAATGAAAAACTGTTTTTT.

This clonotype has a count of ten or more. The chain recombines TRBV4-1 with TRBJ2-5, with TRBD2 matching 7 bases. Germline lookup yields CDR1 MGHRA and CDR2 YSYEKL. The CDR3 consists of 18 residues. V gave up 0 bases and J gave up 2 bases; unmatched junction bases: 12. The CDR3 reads CASSQEGHSGTSQETQYF. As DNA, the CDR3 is TGCGCCAGCAGCCAAGAGGGCCACAGCGGGACGAGTCAAGAGACCCAGTACTTC.

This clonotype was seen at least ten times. Here the CDR3 DNA reads TGTGCCAGCAGCCCACCAGGGACAGCAGACAATGAGCAGTTCTTC. Its translation is CASSPPGTADNEQFF. J is TRBJ2-1 and V is TRBV4-2, with 7 nucleotides matching TRBD1. The CDR3 totals 15 residues. The germline gives CDR1 LGHNA, CDR2 YNFKEQ. With V trimmed by 4 bases and J by 5 bases, 8 bases remained unmatched.

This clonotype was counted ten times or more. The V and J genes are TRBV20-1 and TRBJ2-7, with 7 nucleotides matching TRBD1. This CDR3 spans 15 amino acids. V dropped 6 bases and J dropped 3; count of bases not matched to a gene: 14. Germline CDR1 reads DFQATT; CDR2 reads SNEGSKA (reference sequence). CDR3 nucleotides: TGCAGTGCCGGCACAGGGGAAAGAGTAGGCTACGAGCAGTACTTC. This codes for CSAGTGERVGYEQYF.

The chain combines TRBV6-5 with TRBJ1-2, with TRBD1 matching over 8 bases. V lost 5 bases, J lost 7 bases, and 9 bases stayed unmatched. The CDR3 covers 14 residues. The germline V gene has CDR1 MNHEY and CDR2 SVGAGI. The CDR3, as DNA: TGTGCCAGCAGTCCTAGGACAGGGCGGGGTGGCTACACCTTC. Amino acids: CASSPRTGRGGYTF.

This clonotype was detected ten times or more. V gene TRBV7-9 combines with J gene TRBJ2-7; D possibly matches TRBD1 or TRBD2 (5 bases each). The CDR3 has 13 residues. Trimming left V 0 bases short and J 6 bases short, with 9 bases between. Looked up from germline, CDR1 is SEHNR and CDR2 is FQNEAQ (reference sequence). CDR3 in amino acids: CASSLALGVEQYF. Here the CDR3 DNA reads TGTGCCAGCAGCTTAGCGTTGGGGGTCGAGCAGTACTTC.

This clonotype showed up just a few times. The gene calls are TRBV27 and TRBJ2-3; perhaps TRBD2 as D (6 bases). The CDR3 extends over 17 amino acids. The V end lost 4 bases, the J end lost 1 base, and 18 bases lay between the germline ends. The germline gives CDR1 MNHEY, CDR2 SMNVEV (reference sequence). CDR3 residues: CASSSRLVRRGTDTQYF. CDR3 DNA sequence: TGTGCCAGCAGTTCACGACTAGTTCGGCGAGGCACAGATACGCAGTATTTT.

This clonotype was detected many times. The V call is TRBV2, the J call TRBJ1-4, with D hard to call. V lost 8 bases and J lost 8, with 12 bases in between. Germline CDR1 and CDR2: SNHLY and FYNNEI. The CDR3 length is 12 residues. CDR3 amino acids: CASLRLGEKLFF. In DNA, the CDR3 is TGTGCCAGCCTTCGGTTAGGGGAAAAACTGTTTTTT.

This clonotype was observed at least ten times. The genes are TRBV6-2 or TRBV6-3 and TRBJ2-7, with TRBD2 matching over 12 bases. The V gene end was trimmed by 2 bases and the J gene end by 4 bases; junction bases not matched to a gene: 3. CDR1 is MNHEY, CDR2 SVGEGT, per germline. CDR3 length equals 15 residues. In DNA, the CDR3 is TGTGCCAGCAGTTACGGCGGGACTAGCGGGTACGAGCAGTACTTC. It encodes CASSYGGTSGYEQYF.

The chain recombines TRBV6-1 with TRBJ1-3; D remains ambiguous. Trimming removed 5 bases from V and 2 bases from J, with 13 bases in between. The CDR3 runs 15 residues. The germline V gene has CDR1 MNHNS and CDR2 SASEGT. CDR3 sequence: CASSHRLGAGNTIYF. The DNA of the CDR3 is TGTGCCAGCAGTCACCGTCTCGGTGCTGGAAACACCATATATTTT.

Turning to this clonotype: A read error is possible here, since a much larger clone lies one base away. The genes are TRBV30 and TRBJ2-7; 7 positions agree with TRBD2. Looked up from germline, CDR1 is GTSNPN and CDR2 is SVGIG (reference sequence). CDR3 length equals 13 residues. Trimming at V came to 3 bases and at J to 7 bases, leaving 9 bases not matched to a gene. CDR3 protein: CAWRDGGFLEQYF. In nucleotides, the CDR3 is TGTGCCTGGAGAGACGGGGGGTTTTTAGAGCAGTACTTC.

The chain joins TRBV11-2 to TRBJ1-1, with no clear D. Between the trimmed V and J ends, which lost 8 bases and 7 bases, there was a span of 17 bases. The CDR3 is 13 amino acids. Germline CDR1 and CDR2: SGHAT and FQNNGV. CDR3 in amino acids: CASSLTMDGEAFF. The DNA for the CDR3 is TGTGCCAGCTCACTTACGATGGACGGTGAAGCTTTCTTT.

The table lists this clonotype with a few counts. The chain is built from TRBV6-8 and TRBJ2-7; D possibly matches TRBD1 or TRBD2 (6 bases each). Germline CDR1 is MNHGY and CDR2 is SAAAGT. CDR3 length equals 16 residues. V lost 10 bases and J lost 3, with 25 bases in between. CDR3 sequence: CATHPEGHCSGYEQYF. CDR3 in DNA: TGTGCCACCCACCCGGAGGGACACTGTTCAGGCTACGAGCAGTACTTC.

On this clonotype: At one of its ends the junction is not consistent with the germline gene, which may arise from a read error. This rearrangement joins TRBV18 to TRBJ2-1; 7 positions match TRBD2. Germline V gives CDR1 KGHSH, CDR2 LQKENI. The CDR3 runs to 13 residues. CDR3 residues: CASSPPSAGPPSF. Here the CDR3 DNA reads TGTGCCAGCTCACCACCATCAGCGGGGCCCCCGAGTTTC.

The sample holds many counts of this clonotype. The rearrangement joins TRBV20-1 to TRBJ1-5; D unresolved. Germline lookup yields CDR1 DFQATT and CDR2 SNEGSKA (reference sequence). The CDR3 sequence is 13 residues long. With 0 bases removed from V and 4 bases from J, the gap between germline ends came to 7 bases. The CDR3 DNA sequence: TGCAGTGCTAGAGATCAACGGAATCAGCCCCAGCATTTT. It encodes CSARDQRNQPQHF.

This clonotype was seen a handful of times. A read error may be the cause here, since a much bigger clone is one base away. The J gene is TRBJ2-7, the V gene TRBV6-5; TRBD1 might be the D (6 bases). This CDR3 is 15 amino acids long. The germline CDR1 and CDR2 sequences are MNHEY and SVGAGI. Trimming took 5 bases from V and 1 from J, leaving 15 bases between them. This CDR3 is CASSHHQGSSYEQYF. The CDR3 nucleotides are TGTGCCAGCAGTCATCACCAGGGGTCGTCCTACGAGCAGTACTTC.

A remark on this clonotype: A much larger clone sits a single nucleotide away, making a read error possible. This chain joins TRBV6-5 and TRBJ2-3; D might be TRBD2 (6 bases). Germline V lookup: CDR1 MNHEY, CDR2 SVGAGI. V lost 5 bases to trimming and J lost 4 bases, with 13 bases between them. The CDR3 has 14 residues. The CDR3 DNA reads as TGTGCCAGCAGTCAAGGGACTCGCCCAGATACGCAGTATTTT. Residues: CASSQGTRPDTQYF.

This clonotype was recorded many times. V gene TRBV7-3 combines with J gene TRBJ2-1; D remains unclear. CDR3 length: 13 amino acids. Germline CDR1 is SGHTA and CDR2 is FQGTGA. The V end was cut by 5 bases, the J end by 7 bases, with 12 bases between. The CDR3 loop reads CASSPTDANEQFF. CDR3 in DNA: TGTGCCAGCAGCCCCACAGACGCGAATGAGCAGTTCTTC.

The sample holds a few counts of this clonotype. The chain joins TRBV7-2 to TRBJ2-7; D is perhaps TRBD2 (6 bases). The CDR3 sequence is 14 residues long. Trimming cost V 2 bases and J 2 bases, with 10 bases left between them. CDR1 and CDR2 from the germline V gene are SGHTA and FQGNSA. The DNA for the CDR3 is TGTGCCAGCAGCTTAAGGCGGGATACCTACGAGCAGTACTTC. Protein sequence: CASSLRRDTYEQYF.

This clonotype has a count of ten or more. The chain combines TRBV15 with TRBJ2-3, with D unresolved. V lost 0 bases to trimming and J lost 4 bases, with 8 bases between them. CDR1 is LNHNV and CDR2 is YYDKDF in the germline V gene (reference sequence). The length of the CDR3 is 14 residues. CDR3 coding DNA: TGTGCCACCAGCAGAGACCCCGGCTCAGATACGCAGTATTTT. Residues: CATSRDPGSDTQYF. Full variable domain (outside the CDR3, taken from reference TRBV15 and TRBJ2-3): DAMVIQNPRYQVTQFGKPVTLSCSQTLNHNVMYWYQQKSSQAPKLLFHYYDKDFNNEADTPDNFQSRRPNTSFCFLDIRSPGLGDTAMYLCATSRDPGSDTQYFGPGTRLTVL.

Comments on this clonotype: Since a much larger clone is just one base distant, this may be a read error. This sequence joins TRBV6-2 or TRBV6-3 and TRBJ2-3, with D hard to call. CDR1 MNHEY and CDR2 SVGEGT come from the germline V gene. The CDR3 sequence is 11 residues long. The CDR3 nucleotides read TGTGCCGGCAGTTACGAAGATACGCAGTATTTT. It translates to CAGSYEDTQYF.

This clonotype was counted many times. CDR3 bases: TGCAGCGTTGAAGGACAGGCGGTGACCCAGTACTTC. It is translated as CSVEGQAVTQYF. The chain joins TRBV29-1 to TRBJ2-5, with D maybe TRBD1 (6 bases). Germline CDR1 reads SQVTM; CDR2 reads ANQGSEA. V lost 1 base, J lost 7 bases, and 10 bases lay in between. This CDR3 has 12 residues.